This T cell receptor (beta chain) was sequenced during a study of blood T cells in healthy people across ages. The study, taken as a whole, reports: Comparison with aged donors showed that long-lived donors had more naive CD4+ cells and higher diversity.

Then a second PCR, running roughly 7 to 12 cycles, was carried out with a sample-barcoded 5' primer and a J-beta primer mix. CDR3-containing paired-end reads numbered at least 2.5 million in each sample. TCRdb reprocessed the 5' RACE reads via MiXCR and lists one record per CDR3 protein. The table lists about 1 million distinct CDR3 sequences, under 30% of them singletons. V trimming: 7 bases; J trimming: 6 bases; junction bases outside the gene matches: 10. Germline V gene data show CDR1 as MNHEY and CDR2 as SVGEGT. The CDR3 is made up of 14 amino acids. As concerns this clonotype: Antigen unknown.

In addition, the sample was reused for a study of T cells of mothers and their children. That work adds: A primer called M1S, used in the second PCR, added sample barcodes and 2-4 random nucleotides. There was no detection of any persistent microchimeric T cell clones.

The sample taken for sequencing was blood. This clonotype was sampled from a girl between 2 and 10 years old in good health. The chain uses TRBV6-2 or TRBV6-3 and TRBJ2-7; TRBD2 matches 9 bases. The CDR3 coding sequence is TGTGCCAGCACCCCGGGACTAGCTGGAACCGAGCAGTACTTC. Its protein product is CASTPGLAGTEQYF.